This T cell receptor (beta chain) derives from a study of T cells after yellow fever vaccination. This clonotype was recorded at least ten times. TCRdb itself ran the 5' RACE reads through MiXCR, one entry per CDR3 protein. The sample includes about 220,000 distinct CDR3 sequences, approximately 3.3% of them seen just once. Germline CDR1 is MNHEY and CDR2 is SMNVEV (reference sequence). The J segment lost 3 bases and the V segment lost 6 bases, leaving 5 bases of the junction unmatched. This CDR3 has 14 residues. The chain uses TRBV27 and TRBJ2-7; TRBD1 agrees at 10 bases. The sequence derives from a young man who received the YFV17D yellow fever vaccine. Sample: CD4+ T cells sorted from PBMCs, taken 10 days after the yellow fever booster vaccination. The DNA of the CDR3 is TGTGCCAGCAGCCGGGACAGGGGCCACTACGAGCAGTACTTC. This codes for CASSRDRGHYEQYF.